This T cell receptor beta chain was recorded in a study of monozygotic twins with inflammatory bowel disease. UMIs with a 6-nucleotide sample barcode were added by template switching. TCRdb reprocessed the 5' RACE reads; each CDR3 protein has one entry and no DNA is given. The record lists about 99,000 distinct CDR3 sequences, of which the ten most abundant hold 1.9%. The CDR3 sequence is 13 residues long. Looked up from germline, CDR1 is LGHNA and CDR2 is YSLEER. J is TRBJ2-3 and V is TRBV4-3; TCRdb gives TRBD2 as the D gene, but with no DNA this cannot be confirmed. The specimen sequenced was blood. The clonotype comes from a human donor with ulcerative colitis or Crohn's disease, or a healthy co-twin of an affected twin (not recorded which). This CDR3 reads CASSQVLGLDQYF.